The 25 T cell receptor beta chains below all came from one sample that was sequenced in a study of blood T cell repertoires in COVID-19. The method was immunoSEQ multiplex PCR; TCRdb's version includes in-frame clones alone and lacks a portion of them. The sample holds some 360,000 clones; approximately 90% are singletons and the top ten take 3% to 4.5%. Source material: peripheral blood. Receptor source: a woman aged 60-75 years with COVID-19, enrolled during active disease.

The V and J genes are TRBV19 and TRBJ1-2, with a weak D call TRBD1 (6 bases). Germline values: CDR1 LNHDA, CDR2 SQIVND (reference sequence). Trimming took 6 bases from V and 4 from J, leaving 15 bases between them. The CDR3 length is 14 residues. The CDR3 sequence: CASSARGRGYGYTF. For the CDR3, the DNA is TGTGCCAGTAGCGCCAGGGGCCGGGGCTATGGCTACACCTTC.

This clone has just a few counts. The rearrangement links TRBV18 to TRBJ2-1; D unclear. This CDR3 is 13 amino acids long. The V end was cut by 3 bases, the J end by 6 bases, with 9 bases between. Per germline, CDR1 KGHSH and CDR2 LQKENI. The CDR3 coding sequence is TGTGCCAGCTCACCTCTTATTCTCAATGAGCAGTTCTTC. This translates into CASSPLILNEQFF.

This chain joins TRBV5-6 and TRBJ2-2; TRBD1 agrees at 9 bases. CDR1 is SGHDT and CDR2 is YYEEEE in the germline V gene. The ends lost 4 bases at V and 5 bases at J; junction bases unmatched: 9. This CDR3 is built from 16 residues. CDR3 in amino acids: CASSPRDREVTGELFF. The DNA for the CDR3 is TGTGCCAGCAGCCCCAGGGACAGGGAGGTGACCGGGGAGCTGTTTTTT. Drawing the rest from reference TRBV5-6 and TRBJ2-2, the complete variable domain is DAGVTQSPTHLIKTRGQQVTLRCSPKSGHDTVSWYQQALGQGPQFIFQYYEEEERQRGNFPDRFSGHQFPNYSSELNVNALLLGDSALYLCASSPRDREVTGELFFGEGSRLTVL.

The chain carries TRBV5-1 and TRBJ1-2, with D maybe TRBD1 (6 bases). Germline assignment: CDR1 SGHRS and CDR2 YFSETQ. V lost 1 base to trimming and J lost 9 bases, with 16 bases between them. The CDR3 covers 14 residues. The CDR3 reads CASSLPGEIYSYTF. The CDR3 DNA is TGCGCCAGCAGCTTGCCAGGGGAGATTTACAGCTACACCTTC.

V is TRBV2 and J is TRBJ1-1; tentative D call: TRBD1 (6 bases). Germline-derived CDR1 and CDR2 are SNHLY and FYNNEI. There are 15 residues in the CDR3. V was cut by 5 bases and J by 1 base, with 14 bases left in between. CDR3 DNA sequence: TGTGCCAGCAGTTATGCAGGGGTGGCGAACACTGAAGCTTTCTTT. Encoded protein: CASSYAGVANTEAFF.

The chain combines TRBV3-1 (or the pseudogene TRBV3-2) with TRBJ1-5, with a possible D match to TRBD1 (5 bases). This CDR3 spans 16 amino acids. Trimming cost V 0 bases and J 3 bases, with 12 bases left between them. Germline V gene lookup returns CDR1 LGHDT and CDR2 YNNKEL (reference sequence). As DNA, the CDR3 is TGTGCCAGCAGCCAAGAGGGTCAGGGTTTCAATCAGCCCCAGCATTTT. Translating gives CASSQEGQGFNQPQHF.

The rearrangement uses TRBV10-3 and TRBJ1-5; 9 bases fit TRBD1. The CDR3 is 14 residues long. The V gene's germline CDR1 is ENHRY and CDR2 SYGVKD. The junction had 2 bases not matched to a gene; V was cut back by 8 bases and J by 0 bases. The CDR3 reads CAIWDRDSNQPQHF. CDR3 nucleotides: TGTGCCATCTGGGACAGGGATAGCAATCAGCCCCAGCATTTT.

The chain couples TRBV6-1 to TRBJ1-5; D not resolved. The CDR3 is made up of 15 amino acids. The germline CDR1 and CDR2 sequences are MNHNS and SASEGT. V was trimmed by 3 bases and J by 5 bases, leaving 14 bases between them. The CDR3 nucleotides read TGTGCCAGCAGTGATACCGCGGCAGCTCATCAGCCCCAGCATTTT. Translating it yields CASSDTAAAHQPQHF.

The sample holds a few counts of this clone. The chain carries TRBV6-6 and TRBJ1-1; D unclear. The CDR3 has 13 amino acids. Germline V gene lookup returns CDR1 MNHNY and CDR2 SVGAGI (reference sequence). V was shortened by 2 bases and J by 1 base, with 5 bases between the two germline ends. The CDR3 sequence: CASSYNGNTEAFF. CDR3 in DNA: TGTGCCAGCAGTTACAACGGGAACACTGAAGCTTTCTTT.

This chain joins TRBV28 and TRBJ2-7; 7 nucleotides match TRBD1. V shed 4 bases, J shed 2 bases, and the junction held 8 bases outside the gene matches. There are 15 residues in the CDR3. Germline CDR1 MDHEN, CDR2 SYDVKM. Here the CDR3 reads CASSSGGVFPYEQYF. The CDR3 DNA sequence: TGTGCCAGCAGTTCAGGGGGAGTTTTTCCCTACGAGCAGTACTTC.

V usage is TRBV15 and J usage is TRBJ1-2; no clear D. V was shortened by 0 bases and J by 2 bases, with 19 bases between the two germline ends. The CDR3 extends over 18 amino acids. Looked up from germline, CDR1 is LNHNV and CDR2 is YYDKDF (reference sequence). CDR3 bases: TGTGCCACCAGCAGAGACGGGTCGGTAGGAACGGAGAACTATGGCTACACCTTC. It yields the protein CATSRDGSVGTENYGYTF. The variable domain in full, with the rest retrieved from reference TRBV15 and TRBJ1-2, is DAMVIQNPRYQVTQFGKPVTLSCSQTLNHNVMYWYQQKSSQAPKLLFHYYDKDFNNEADTPDNFQSRRPNTSFCFLDIRSPGLGDTAMYLCATSRDGSVGTENYGYTFGSGTRLTVV.

V and J are TRBV27 and TRBJ1-1, with a tentative D call TRBD1 (5 bases). CDR1 is MNHEY and CDR2 is SMNVEV in the germline V gene (reference sequence). This CDR3 is built from 13 residues. Trimming stripped 4 bases from V and 11 bases from J, with 17 bases between. The CDR3 DNA reads TGTGCCAGCAGTTCTCACAGGTTGGGTTTGGCTTTCTTT. Its translation is CASSSHRLGLAFF.

The rearrangement uses TRBV7-8 and TRBJ1-1, with D possibly TRBD1 on 5 matching bases. V was clipped by 0 bases and J by 11 bases, with 16 bases between them. The CDR3 contains 14 residues. Germline lookup yields CDR1 SGHVS and CDR2 FQNEAQ. This CDR3 is CASSLAGGQSMAFF. The CDR3 DNA reads TGTGCCAGCAGCTTAGCGGGAGGACAAAGTATGGCTTTCTTT.

This chain connects TRBV29-1 to TRBJ2-7, with 7 nucleotides matching TRBD1. This CDR3 spans 12 amino acids. After removal of 4 bases from V and 2 bases from J, the junction contained 2 bases not matched to a gene. Germline loops: CDR1 SQVTM, CDR2 ANQGSEA. The CDR3 coding sequence is TGCAGCGTTGGGGACAGCACCTACGAGCAGTACTTC. This encodes CSVGDSTYEQYF.

The count of this clone is one. J is TRBJ1-5 and V is TRBV27; D is unresolved. This CDR3 region has 13 residues. Deletions cut 3 bases from V and 4 bases from J, with 7 bases between. The V gene's germline CDR1 is MNHEY and CDR2 SMNVEV (reference sequence). CDR3 nucleotide sequence: TGTGCCAGCAGTTTTAGCGGGAATCAGCCCCAGCATTTT. This codes for CASSFSGNQPQHF.

Details on this clone: At one of its ends the junction is not consistent with the germline gene, which may arise from a read error. The genes are TRBV5-1 and TRBJ2-3, with TRBD2 identical over 9 bases. The germline V gene encodes CDR1 SGHRS and CDR2 YFSETQ. This CDR3 has 13 residues. CDR3 DNA sequence: TGCGCCACCTCCGGGACTAGCAAAGATACGCAGTATTTT. Encoded protein: CATSGTSKDTQYF.

The chain joins TRBV3-1 (or the pseudogene TRBV3-2) to TRBJ1-5; D not resolved. Germline V gene sequence: CDR1 LGHDT, CDR2 YNNKEL (reference sequence). V was cut by 0 bases and J by 10 bases, with 10 bases left in between. The length of the CDR3 is 13 residues. The CDR3: CASSQDPTGPQHF. DNA for the CDR3: TGTGCCAGCAGCCAAGATCCCACGGGACCCCAGCATTTT.

The chain links TRBV5-1 to TRBJ2-3, with 12 bases identical to TRBD2. The CDR3 is made up of 16 amino acids. CDR1 is SGHRS and CDR2 is YFSETQ in the germline V gene. J lost 4 bases, V lost 0 bases, and 3 bases had no gene match. In nucleotides, the CDR3 is TGCGCCAGCAGCTTGGACGGGACTAGCGGGTCAGATACGCAGTATTTT. It encodes CASSLDGTSGSDTQYF. The entire variable domain, with the rest obtained from reference TRBV5-1 and TRBJ2-3, is as follows: KAGVTQTPRYLIKTRGQQVTLSCSPISGHRSVSWYQQTPGQGLQFLFEYFSETQRNKGNFPGRFSGRQFSNSRSEMNVSTLELGDSALYLCASSLDGTSGSDTQYFGPGTRLTVL.

This clone was seen a single time. The chain is built from TRBV9 and TRBJ2-3; 12 bases fit TRBD2. The J segment lost 0 bases and the V segment lost 6 bases, leaving 11 bases of the junction unmatched. This CDR3 is 18 amino acids long. Germline lookup yields CDR1 SGDLS and CDR2 YYNGEE. CDR3 amino acids: CASTSGGARLLSTDTQYF. CDR3 DNA: TGTGCCAGCACTAGCGGGGGGGCCAGGCTCCTAAGCACAGATACGCAGTATTTT.

The V and J genes are TRBV5-8 and TRBJ1-5; D unresolved. The ends were cut back, 4 bases at V and 3 bases at J, with 8 bases in the middle. Germline lookup yields CDR1 SGHTS and CDR2 YDEGEE. The CDR3 is 13 residues long. The CDR3 DNA sequence: TGTGCCAGCAGCAGAGGGATCAATCAGCCCCAGCATTTT. It is translated as CASSRGINQPQHF.

V and J are TRBV3-1 (or the pseudogene TRBV3-2) and TRBJ2-1; D unclear. The V end lost 2 bases, the J end lost 8 bases, and 10 bases lay between the germline ends. The germline CDR1 and CDR2 sequences are LGHDT and YNNKEL (reference sequence). This CDR3 spans 13 amino acids. This CDR3 reads CASSQITVDEQFF. As DNA, the CDR3 is TGTGCCAGCAGCCAAATTACGGTTGATGAGCAGTTCTTC.

In nucleotides, the CDR3 is TGTGCCAGCAGTCCGACAGGGGGTGGCTACACCTTC. This encodes CASSPTGGGYTF. The rearrangement uses TRBV6-5 and TRBJ1-2; 9 positions match TRBD1. This CDR3 comprises 12 residues. Germline V lookup: CDR1 MNHEY, CDR2 SVGAGI. Trimming removed 5 bases from V and 7 bases from J; junction bases left unmatched: 2.

The chain employs TRBV7-9 and TRBJ1-6, with 8 bases that match TRBD1. Per germline, CDR1 SEHNR and CDR2 FQNEAQ (reference sequence). The junction had 5 bases not matched to a gene; V was cut back by 4 bases and J by 0 bases. This CDR3 region has 17 residues. For the CDR3, the DNA is TGTGCCAGCAGCTCCAGACAGGGGAGCTCCTATAATTCACCCCTCCACTTT. Its translation is CASSSRQGSSYNSPLHF.

The chain recombines TRBV12-3 or TRBV12-4 with TRBJ2-2, with a weak D call TRBD2 (6 bases). This CDR3 is built from 13 residues. The germline V and J ends were trimmed by 6 bases and 7 bases, with 12 bases remaining between them. The CDR3 DNA reads TGTGCCAGCAGCAGGCGGGGAAACGGGGAGCTGTTTTTT. Amino acid sequence: CASSRRGNGELFF.

The gene calls are TRBV2 and TRBJ2-3; 14 nucleotides match TRBD2. Looked up from germline, CDR1 is SNHLY and CDR2 is FYNNEI. The CDR3 extends over 16 amino acids. The junction had 11 bases not matched to a gene; V was cut back by 10 bases and J by 5 bases. In nucleotides, the CDR3 is TGTGCCACAATGAGGACTAGCGGGGGGTTGGGAGATACGCAGTATTTT. Protein sequence: CATMRTSGGLGDTQYF.